Sequencing of this TCR beta chain was carried out in a study of blood T cell repertoires in COVID-19 (dated by TCRdb to 2018 to 2021). As for the study more broadly: Samples covering the acute and convalescent phases of COVID-19 were provided by collaborators in the United States, Italy and Spain. The prospective study material was composed of cDNA or gDNA derived from T cells, B-cell-depleted T cells, or PBMCs. The dataset comprised deeply sampled blood TCRbeta repertoires from subjects exposed to, actively infected with, or recovered from COVID-19. A freely available public database, intended as a resource for researchers studying the immune response to SARS-CoV-2, is where the repertoires were released. Samples were obtained from the ongoing ImmuneRACE study (first 160 participants) and from roughly 1,300 subjects provided by 6 global collaborators. Nearly every sample came with metadata listing a de-identified subject ID, COVID-19 status, age in years and sex. HLA class I and class II types, where available, came from metadata supplied by the sample provider rather than from assay-based typing.

Collaborating institutions collected whole blood in K2EDTA tubes following their own protocols. For TCRbeta analysis, collaborators shipped samples in one of three forms: frozen whole blood, isolated PBMCs, or DNA extracted from either of those sample types. General conclusions and limits of the study: The amount of clinical and demographic metadata varied by source and participant and was provided uncurated.

Details on this clone: Its antigen specificity is not known. No base-level quality is on record; no much larger clone is a single base apart.

TCRbeta CDR3 regions were amplified from genomic DNA by means of the immunoSEQ Assay, a bias-controlled multiplex PCR. As for the original processing: The number of nucleated cells in each sample was estimated from the amplification of reference gene primers within the assay. To quantify the absolute abundance of each unique TCRbeta CDR3 rearrangement, sequence reads were collapsed and filtered. For each sample, productive Simpson clonality was calculated by taking the square root of Simpson's diversity index across productive rearrangements. TCRdb's version of the immuneACCESS table is confined to in-frame rearrangements and falls short of the full clone set. An unresolved V gene accounts for under half of the shortfall where checked; the remainder is of unknown origin. V and J calls and clone size follow that table, whereas D and trimming were derived from the DNA. This sample is represented by more than 90,000 clones; approximately 85% of them were singletons. Around 12% of the sample goes to the ten largest clones.

CDR1 and CDR2, per the germline V gene, are SNHLY and FYNNEI. Counted from cysteine to phenylalanine, this CDR3 has 13 amino acids. Solely the CDR3 DNA is kept, with 39 bases framed from the first base. A distance of 13 bases separates the germline ends of V and J, which lose 6 bases and 5 bases respectively. The sample comprised peripheral blood. This sequence uses TRBV2 and TRBJ2-5; confidence is insufficient to name the D gene. The TCR comes from a human donor in a cohort sampled during active COVID-19. The CDR3 corresponds to CASSPAMMETQYF. The DNA sequence follows: TGTGCCAGCAGCCCAGCGATGATGGAGACCCAGTACTTC.